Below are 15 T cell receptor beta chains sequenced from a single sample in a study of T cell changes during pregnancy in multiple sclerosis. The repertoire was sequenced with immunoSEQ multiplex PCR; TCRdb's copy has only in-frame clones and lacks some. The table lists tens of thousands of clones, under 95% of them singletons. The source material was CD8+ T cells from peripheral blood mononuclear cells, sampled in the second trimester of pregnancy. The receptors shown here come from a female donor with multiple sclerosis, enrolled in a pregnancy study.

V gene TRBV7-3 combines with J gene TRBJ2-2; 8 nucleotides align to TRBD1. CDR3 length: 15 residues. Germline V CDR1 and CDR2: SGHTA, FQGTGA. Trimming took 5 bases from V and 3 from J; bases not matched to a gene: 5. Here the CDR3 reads CASSAMTGDTGELFF. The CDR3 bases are TGTGCCAGCAGCGCGATGACAGGGGACACCGGGGAGCTGTTTTTT. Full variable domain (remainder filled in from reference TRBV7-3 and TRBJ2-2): GAGVSQTPSNKVTEKGKYVELRCDPISGHTALYWYRQSLGQGPEFLIYFQGTGAADDSGLPNDRFFAVRPEGSVSTLKIQRTERGDSAVYLCASSAMTGDTGELFFGEGSRLTVL.

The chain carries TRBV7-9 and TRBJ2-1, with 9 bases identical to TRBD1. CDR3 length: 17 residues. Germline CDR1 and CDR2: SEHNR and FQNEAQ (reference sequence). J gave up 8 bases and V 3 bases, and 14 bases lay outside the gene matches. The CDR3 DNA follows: TGTGCCAGCAGCTTTTTTCCGGGACAGGGAATCAGAGATGAGCAGTTCTTC. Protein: CASSFFPGQGIRDEQFF.

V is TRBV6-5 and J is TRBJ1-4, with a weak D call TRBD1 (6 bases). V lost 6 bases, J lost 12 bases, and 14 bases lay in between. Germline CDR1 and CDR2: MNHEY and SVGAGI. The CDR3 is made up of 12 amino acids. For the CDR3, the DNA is TGTGCCAGCAGCCCACAGGGTATGGAACTGTTTTTT. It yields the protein CASSPQGMELFF.

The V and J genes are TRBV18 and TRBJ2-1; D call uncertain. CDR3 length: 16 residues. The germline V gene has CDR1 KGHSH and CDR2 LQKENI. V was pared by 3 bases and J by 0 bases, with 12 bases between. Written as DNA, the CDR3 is TGTGCCAGCTCACCCCTAAGTCCAAGCTCCTACAATGAGCAGTTCTTC. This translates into CASSPLSPSSYNEQFF.

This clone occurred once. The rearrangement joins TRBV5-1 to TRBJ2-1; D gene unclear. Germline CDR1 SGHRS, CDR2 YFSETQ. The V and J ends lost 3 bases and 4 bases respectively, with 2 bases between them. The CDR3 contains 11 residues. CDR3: CASSSYNEQFF. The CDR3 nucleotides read TGCGCCAGCAGCTCTTACAATGAGCAGTTCTTC.

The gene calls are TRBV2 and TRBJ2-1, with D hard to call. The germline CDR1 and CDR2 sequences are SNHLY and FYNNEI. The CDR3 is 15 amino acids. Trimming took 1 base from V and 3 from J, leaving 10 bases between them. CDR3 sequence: CASSEGLGFYNEQFF. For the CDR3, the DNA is TGTGCCAGCAGTGAAGGTCTAGGCTTCTACAATGAGCAGTTCTTC.

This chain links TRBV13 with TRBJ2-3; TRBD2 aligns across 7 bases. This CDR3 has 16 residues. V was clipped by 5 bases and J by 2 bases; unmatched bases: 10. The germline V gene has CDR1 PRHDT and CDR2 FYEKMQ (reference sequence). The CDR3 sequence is CASSPLGGSNTDTQYF. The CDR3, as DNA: TGTGCCAGCAGCCCCCTCGGGGGGTCCAACACAGATACGCAGTATTTT.

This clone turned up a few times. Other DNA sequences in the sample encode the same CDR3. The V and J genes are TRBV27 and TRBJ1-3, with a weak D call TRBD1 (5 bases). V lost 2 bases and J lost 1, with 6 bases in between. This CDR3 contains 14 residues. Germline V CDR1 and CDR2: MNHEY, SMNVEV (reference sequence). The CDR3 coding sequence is TGTGCCAGCAGTTTACGGGGGTCTGGAAACACCATATATTTT. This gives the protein CASSLRGSGNTIYF.

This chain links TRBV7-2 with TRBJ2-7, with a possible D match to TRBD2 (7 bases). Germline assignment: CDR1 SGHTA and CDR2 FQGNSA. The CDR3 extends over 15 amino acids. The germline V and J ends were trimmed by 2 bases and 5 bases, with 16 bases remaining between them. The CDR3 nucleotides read TGTGCCAGCAGCTTATCGGCGGGGGCGAGAAACGAGCAGTACTTC. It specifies CASSLSAGARNEQYF.

The CDR3 region is CASSHEAREQYF. The CDR3 DNA is TGTGCCAGCAGCCACGAGGCGAGGGAGCAGTACTTC. The chain recombines TRBV14 with TRBJ2-7; D remains ambiguous. V lost 3 bases and J lost 7, with 10 bases in between. Germline CDR1 is SGHDN and CDR2 is FVKESK. This CDR3 contains 12 residues.

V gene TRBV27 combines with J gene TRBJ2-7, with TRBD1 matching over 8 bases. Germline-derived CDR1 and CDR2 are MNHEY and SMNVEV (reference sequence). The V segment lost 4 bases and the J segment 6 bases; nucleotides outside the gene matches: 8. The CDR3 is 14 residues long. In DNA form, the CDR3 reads TGTGCCAGCAGTTCGTCGACAGGGGCGGGCGAGCAGTACTTC. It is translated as CASSSSTGAGEQYF.

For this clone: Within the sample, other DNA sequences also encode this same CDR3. The CDR3 coding sequence is TGTGCCAGCTCCGGAGGCCCCTACAATGAGCAGTTCTTC. Its protein is CASSGGPYNEQFF. This chain joins TRBV27 and TRBJ2-1, with D maybe TRBD2 (5 bases). With 8 bases removed from V and 2 bases from J, the gap between germline ends came to 10 bases. The CDR3 loop spans 13 amino acids. CDR1 and CDR2 (germline): MNHEY, SMNVEV (reference sequence).

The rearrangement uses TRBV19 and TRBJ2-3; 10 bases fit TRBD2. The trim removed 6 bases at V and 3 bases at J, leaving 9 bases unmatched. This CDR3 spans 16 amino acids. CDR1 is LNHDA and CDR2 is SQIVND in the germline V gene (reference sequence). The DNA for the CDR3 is TGTGCCAGTAGGCGAGTTCTAGCGGGAGAAACAGATACGCAGTATTTT. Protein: CASRRVLAGETDTQYF.

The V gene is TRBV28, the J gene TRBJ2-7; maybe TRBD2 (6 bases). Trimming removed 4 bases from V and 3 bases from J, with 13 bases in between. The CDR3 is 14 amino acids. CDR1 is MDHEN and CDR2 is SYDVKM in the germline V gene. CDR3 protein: CASSSVLAIYEQYF. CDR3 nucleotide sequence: TGTGCCAGCAGTTCGGTACTAGCAATCTACGAGCAGTACTTC.

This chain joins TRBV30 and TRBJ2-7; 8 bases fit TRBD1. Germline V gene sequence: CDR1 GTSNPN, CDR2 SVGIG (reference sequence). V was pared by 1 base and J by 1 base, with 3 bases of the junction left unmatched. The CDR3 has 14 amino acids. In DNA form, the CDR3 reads TGTGCCTGGAGTGGGACAGGGAATTCCTACGAGCAGTACTTC. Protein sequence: CAWSGTGNSYEQYF.